Listed below are T cell receptor beta chains from one sample, sequenced in a study of shared clonotypes between healthy human individuals. Some clones are missing from TCRdb's copy, which holds only in-frame ones; the method was immunoSEQ multiplex PCR. The sample lists around 2.1 million clones, 93% occurring once. Sequencing input: naive CD8+ T cells from PBMCs. These receptors came from a man younger than 30 in good health. Some clones in this sample may be carry-over from other donors' samples. The CDR3 runs from the conserved cysteine through the conserved F or W. The D gene is left open where the match is weak. Clone size is shown for a subset of rows, as once, few, many or a class of expanded clone.

v_gene	abundance	j_gene	d_gene	CDR3aa	CDR3nt
TRBV12-2	.	TRBJ2-1	.	CASRLALIRGSSYNEQFF	TGTGCAAGTCGCTTAGCGTTGATACGCGGGTCGTCCTACAATGAGCAGTTCTTC
TRBV10-2	.	TRBJ2-5	TRBD2	CASSEGAGGQETQYF	TGCGCCAGCAGTGAGGGGGCGGGAGGTCAAGAGACCCAGTACTTC
TRBV11-2	.	TRBJ1-5	.	CASSLNWGSNQPQHF	TGTGCCAGCAGCTTAAATTGGGGAAGCAATCAGCCCCAGCATTTT
TRBV6-1	.	TRBJ2-7	.	CASSEGATYEQYF	TGTGCCAGCAGTGAGGGAGCTACCTACGAGCAGTACTTC
TRBV4-3	.	TRBJ1-2	.	CASSQEIGNRRNGYTF	TGCGCCAGCAGCCAAGAGATCGGGAATCGCCGGAATGGCTACACCTTC
TRBV6-8	.	TRBJ2-5	TRBD2	CASSYNGGLAVEETQYF	TGTGCCAGCAGTTATAATGGGGGACTAGCGGTGGAAGAGACCCAGTACTTC
TRBV27	.	TRBJ2-7	.	CASSFGPTGEQYF	TGTGCCAGCAGTTTTGGCCCCACGGGGGAGCAGTACTTC
TRBV19	.	TRBJ2-1	.	CASSIRQGISNEQFF	TGTGCCAGTAGTATTCGGCAGGGGATAAGCAATGAGCAGTTCTTC
TRBV9	.	TRBJ2-1	.	CASSDNPGSSYNEQFF	TGTGCCAGCAGCGACAACCCTGGGAGCTCCTACAATGAGCAGTTCTTC
TRBV19	.	TRBJ1-1	.	CASSKGVGGGLMNTEAFF	TGTGCCAGTAGTAAAGGAGTGGGAGGGGGTCTCATGAACACTGAAGCTTTCTTT
TRBV4-1	.	TRBJ2-1	.	CASSQGRGSSYNEQFF	TGCGCCAGCAGCCAAGGACGGGGGAGCTCCTACAATGAGCAGTTCTTC
TRBV6-4	.	TRBJ2-1	TRBD1	CASSERQGGVDEQFF	TGTGCCAGCAGTGAAAGACAGGGGGGGGTCGATGAGCAGTTCTTC
TRBV19	.	TRBJ2-1	TRBD2	CASSIGLAGIGINEQFF	TGTGCCAGTAGTATCGGGCTAGCGGGAATAGGAATCAATGAGCAGTTCTTC
TRBV7-3	.	TRBJ1-1	.	CASSLTGGANTEAFF	TGTGCCAGCAGCTTAACTGGGGGTGCGAACACTGAAGCTTTCTTT
TRBV5-6	.	TRBJ2-7	.	CASSSRGHEQYF	TGTGCCAGCAGCTCGCGGGGGCACGAGCAGTACTTC
TRBV7-9	few	TRBJ1-1	.	CASSPWEPRGTEAFF	TGTGCCAGCAGCCCGTGGGAACCCAGGGGCACTGAAGCTTTCTTT
TRBV9	.	TRBJ2-1	TRBD2	CASSFSGSFDEQFF	TGTGCCAGCAGCTTTAGCGGGAGTTTCGATGAGCAGTTCTTC
TRBV30	once	TRBJ2-1	.	CAWTELYNEQFF	TGTGCTTGGACAGAGCTATACAATGAGCAGTTCTTC
TRBV11-2	.	TRBJ2-7	.	CASSLMTDPEQYF	TGTGCCAGCAGCTTAATGACAGATCCCGAGCAGTACTTC
TRBV6-5	few	TRBJ1-1	.	CASTQQGRMNTEAFF	TGTGCCAGCACCCAACAGGGAAGGATGAACACTGAAGCTTTCTTT
TRBV4-1	.	TRBJ2-5	.	CASSHPRQGRETQYF	TGCGCCAGCAGCCACCCTCGTCAGGGCCGAGAGACCCAGTACTTC
TRBV6-5	.	TRBJ2-5	.	CASSYHGTQYF	TGTGCCAGCAGTTATCATGGGACCCAGTACTTC